The clone carrying this T cell receptor (beta chain) was detected many times. As yet, its antigen is unknown. Germline-derived CDR1 and CDR2 are LGHDT and YNNKEL (reference sequence). V was cut by 2 bases and J by 9 bases, with 14 bases left in between. The CDR3 has 15 amino acids. This specimen belongs to a study of spatial heterogeneity in lung cancer. In the study overall: Detection consistently yielded more beta chains than alpha chains. Study results and caveats: Detection of ubiquitous tumor TCRs in blood was higher at resection than follow-up.

Every TCR cDNA molecule bore its own unique molecular identifier. TCRdb itself ran the 5' RACE reads through MiXCR, one entry per CDR3 protein. The sample consists of roughly 8,000 distinct CDR3 sequences, 7.8% of them appearing once. This sample's time point: sample taken at primary tumor resection. In each case, whole RNA from tumor, nontumor lung or frozen PBMC was sequenced unsorted. Samples were obtained from roughly 65 donors, all untreated early-stage non-small cell lung cancer patients. The receptor was isolated from a female donor with early-stage non-small cell lung cancer. The material sequenced was PBMCs, taken at surgery. The chain joins TRBV3-1 to TRBJ1-6; D is perhaps TRBD1 (6 bases). The DNA for the CDR3 is TGTGCCAGCAGCCAAAGCGGCAGGGGTGGTTCACCCCTCCACTTT. Protein product: CASSQSGRGGSPLHF.